The TCR beta chain under discussion was sequenced for a study of blood T cell repertoires in COVID-19. In the study overall: Acute and convalescent COVID-19 specimens originated in the United States, Italy and Spain. PBMCs, B-cell-depleted T cells, or T cells were the source of the cDNA or gDNA that made up the material.

Original analysis: Researchers report that nucleated cell counts were estimated from reference gene primer amplification. The table came from immunoSEQ multiplex PCR; TCRdb's copy has only in-frame clones and leaves some out. The V and J calls and clone size were taken over from that table, and D and trimming were inferred from the DNA. The sample shows approximately 200,000 clones, approximately 80% of them seen only once. This CDR3 region has 14 residues. The V and J ends lost 2 bases and 3 bases respectively, with 11 bases between them. CDR1 is MNHEY and CDR2 is SMNVEV in the germline V gene (reference sequence).

Sequencing was performed on peripheral blood. The V call is TRBV27, the J call TRBJ2-7; D might be TRBD2 (6 bases). The clonotype comes from a woman aged 45 to 65 with acute or convalescent COVID-19. The CDR3 loop is CASSLGGNIYEQYF. The CDR3 bases are TGTGCCAGCAGTTTAGGGGGGAACATCTACGAGCAGTACTTC.